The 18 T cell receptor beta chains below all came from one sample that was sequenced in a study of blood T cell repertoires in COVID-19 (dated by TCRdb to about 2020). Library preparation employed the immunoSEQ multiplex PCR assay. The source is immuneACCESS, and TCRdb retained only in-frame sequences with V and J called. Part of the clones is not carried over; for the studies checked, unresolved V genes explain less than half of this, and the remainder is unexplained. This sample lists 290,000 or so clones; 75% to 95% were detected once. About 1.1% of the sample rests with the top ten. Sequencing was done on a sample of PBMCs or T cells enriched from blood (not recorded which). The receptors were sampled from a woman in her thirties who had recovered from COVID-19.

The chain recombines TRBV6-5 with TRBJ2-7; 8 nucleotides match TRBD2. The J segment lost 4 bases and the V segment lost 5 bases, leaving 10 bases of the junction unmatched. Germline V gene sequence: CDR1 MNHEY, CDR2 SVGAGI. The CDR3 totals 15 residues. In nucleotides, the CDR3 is TGTGCCAGCAGTATTTCCCAAGCGGGAGTTTACGAGCAGTACTTC. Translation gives CASSISQAGVYEQYF.

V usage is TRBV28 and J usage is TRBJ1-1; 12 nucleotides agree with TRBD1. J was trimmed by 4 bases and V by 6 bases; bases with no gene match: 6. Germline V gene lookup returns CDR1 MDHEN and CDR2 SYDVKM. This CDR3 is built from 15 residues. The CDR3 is CASSRGTGGPTEAFF. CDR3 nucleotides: TGTGCCAGCAGCCGAGGGACAGGGGGCCCCACTGAAGCTTTCTTT.

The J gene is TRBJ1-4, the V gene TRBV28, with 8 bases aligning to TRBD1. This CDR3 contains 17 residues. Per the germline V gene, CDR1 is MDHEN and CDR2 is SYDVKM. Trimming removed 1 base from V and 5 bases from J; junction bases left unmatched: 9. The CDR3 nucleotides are TGTGCCAGCAGTTTATTGGGGGGGGACAGGTTGAATGAAAAACTGTTTTTT. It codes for CASSLLGGDRLNEKLFF.

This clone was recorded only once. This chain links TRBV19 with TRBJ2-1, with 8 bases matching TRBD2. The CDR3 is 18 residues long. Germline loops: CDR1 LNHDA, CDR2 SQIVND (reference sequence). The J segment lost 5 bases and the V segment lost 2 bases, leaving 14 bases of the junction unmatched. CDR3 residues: CASSISIAGTRADNEQFF. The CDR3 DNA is TGTGCCAGTAGTATATCTATCGCCGGGACTAGAGCTGACAATGAGCAGTTCTTC.

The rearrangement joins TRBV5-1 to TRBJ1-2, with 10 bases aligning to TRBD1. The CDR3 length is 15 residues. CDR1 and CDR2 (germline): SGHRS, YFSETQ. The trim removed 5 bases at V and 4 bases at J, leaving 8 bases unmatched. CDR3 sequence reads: CASSSGTGDSYGYTF. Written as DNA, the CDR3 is TGCGCCAGCAGTTCCGGGACAGGGGATTCCTATGGCTACACCTTC.

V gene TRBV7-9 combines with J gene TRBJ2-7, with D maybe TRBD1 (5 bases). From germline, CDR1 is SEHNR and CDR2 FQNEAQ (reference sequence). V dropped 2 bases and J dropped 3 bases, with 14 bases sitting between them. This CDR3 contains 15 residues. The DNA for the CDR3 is TGTGCCAGCAGCTTACAGGGTCTCTCAGACTACGAGCAGTACTTC. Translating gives CASSLQGLSDYEQYF.

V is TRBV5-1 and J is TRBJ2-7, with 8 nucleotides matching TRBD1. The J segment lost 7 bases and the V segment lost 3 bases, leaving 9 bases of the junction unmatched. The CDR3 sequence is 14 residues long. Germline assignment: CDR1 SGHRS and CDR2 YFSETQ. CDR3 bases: TGCGCCAGCAGCTCGGGACAGGTAGTACGGGAGCAGTACTTC. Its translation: CASSSGQVVREQYF.

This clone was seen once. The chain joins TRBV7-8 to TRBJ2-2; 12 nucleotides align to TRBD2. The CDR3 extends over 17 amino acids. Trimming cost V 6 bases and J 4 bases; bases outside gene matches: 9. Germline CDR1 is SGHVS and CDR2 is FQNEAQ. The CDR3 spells CASSQTSGRPLTGELFF. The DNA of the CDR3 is TGTGCCAGCAGTCAAACTAGCGGGAGGCCACTCACCGGGGAGCTGTTTTTT.

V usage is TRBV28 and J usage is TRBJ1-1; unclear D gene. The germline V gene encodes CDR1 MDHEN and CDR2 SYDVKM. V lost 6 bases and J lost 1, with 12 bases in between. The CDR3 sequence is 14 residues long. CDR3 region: CASRSLGGNTEAFF. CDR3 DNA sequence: TGTGCCAGCAGGTCCTTGGGAGGGAACACTGAAGCTTTCTTT.

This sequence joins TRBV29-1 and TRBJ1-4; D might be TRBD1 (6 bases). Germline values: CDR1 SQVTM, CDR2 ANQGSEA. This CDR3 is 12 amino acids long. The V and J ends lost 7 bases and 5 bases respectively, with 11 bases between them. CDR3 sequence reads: CSAVGQNEKLFF. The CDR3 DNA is TGCAGCGCTGTAGGACAGAATGAAAAACTGTTTTTT.

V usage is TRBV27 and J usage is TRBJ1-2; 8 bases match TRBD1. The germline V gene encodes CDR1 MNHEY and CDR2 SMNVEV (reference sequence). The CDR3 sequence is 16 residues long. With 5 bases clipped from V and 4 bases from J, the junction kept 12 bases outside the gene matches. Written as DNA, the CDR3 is TGTGCCAGCAGTCCGTCCCGGGACAGGATAATCTATGGCTACACCTTC. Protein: CASSPSRDRIIYGYTF.

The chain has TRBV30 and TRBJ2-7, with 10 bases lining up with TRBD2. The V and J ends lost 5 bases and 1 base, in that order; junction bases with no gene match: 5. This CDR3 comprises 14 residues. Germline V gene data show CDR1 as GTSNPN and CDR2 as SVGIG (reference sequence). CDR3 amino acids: CAWGLAGASYEQYF. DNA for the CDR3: TGTGCCTGGGGTCTAGCGGGAGCGTCCTACGAGCAGTACTTC.

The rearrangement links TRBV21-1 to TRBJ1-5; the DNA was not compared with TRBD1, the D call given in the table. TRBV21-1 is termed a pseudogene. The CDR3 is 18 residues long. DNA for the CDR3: TGTGCCAGCAGCACAAAGTTACAGGGGAGGTATAGCAATCAGCCCCAGCATTTT. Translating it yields CASSTKLQGRYSNQPQHF.

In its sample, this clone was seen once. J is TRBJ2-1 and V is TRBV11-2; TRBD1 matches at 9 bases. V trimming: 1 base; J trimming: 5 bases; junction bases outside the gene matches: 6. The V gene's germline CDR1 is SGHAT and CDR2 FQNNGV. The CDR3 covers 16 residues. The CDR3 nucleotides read TGTGCCAGCAGCTTAGGACCGGGACAGGGAAACAATGAGCAGTTCTTC. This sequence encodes CASSLGPGQGNNEQFF. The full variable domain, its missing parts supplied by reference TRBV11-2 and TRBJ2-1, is EAGVAQSPRYKIIEKRQSVAFWCNPISGHATLYWYQQILGQGPKLLIQFQNNGVVDDSQLPKDRFSAERLKGVDSTLKIQPAKLEDSAVYLCASSLGPGQGNNEQFFGPGTRLTVL.

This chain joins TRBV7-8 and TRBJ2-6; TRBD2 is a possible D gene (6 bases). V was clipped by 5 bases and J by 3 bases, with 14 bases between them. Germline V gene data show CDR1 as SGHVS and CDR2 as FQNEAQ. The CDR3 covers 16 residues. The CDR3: CASSGDSRLGANVLTF. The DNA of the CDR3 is TGTGCCAGCAGCGGGGACTCACGCCTTGGGGCCAACGTCCTGACTTTC.

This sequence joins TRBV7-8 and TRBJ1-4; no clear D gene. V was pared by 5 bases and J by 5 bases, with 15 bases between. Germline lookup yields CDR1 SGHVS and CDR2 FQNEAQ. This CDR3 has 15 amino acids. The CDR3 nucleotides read TGTGCCAGCAGCATAACCTCCGGACTAAATGAAAAACTGTTTTTT. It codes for CASSITSGLNEKLFF.

The CDR3 spells CASSAEGVNTEAFF. The CDR3, as DNA: TGTGCCAGCAGCGCGGAAGGGGTGAACACTGAAGCTTTCTTT. The J gene is TRBJ1-1, the V gene TRBV13; maybe TRBD1 (5 bases). V shed 5 bases and J shed 0 bases, with 10 bases lying between them. The CDR3 runs to 14 residues. The germline gives CDR1 PRHDT, CDR2 FYEKMQ (reference sequence).

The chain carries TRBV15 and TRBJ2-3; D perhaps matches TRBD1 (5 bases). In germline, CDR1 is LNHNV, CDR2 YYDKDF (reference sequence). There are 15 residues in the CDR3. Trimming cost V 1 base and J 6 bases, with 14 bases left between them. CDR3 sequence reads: CATSRAPGIGDTQYF. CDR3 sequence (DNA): TGTGCCACCAGCAGAGCTCCAGGGATAGGGGATACGCAGTATTTT.